Here is one TCR beta chain with its context. Its antigen is still unknown. The data derive from a study of PD-1 blockade in classical Hodgkin lymphoma. General study points: CD4+ TCR diversity, unlike CD8+, rose significantly by C4D1.

Clones were sequenced by immunoSEQ multiplex PCR, and TCRdb holds only the in-frame ones, with some missing. The profile shows 2,000 to 2,500 clones, roughly 70% of them singletons. Trimming took 5 bases from V and 9 from J; bases not matched to a gene: 10. Germline CDR1 is MNHEY and CDR2 is SMNVEV (reference sequence). The CDR3 sequence is 14 residues long. Autologous stem cell transplantation was followed by relapse in every patient, and brentuximab vedotin exposure varied. From thawed PBMCs, CD8+ T cells were isolated by magnetic negative selection. Patients reached a best response of complete response, partial response or progressive disease.

The gene calls are TRBV27 and TRBJ2-1, with 7 bases matching TRBD2. This TCR derives from a human donor with classical Hodgkin lymphoma. The sequences come from CD8+ T cells from blood, collected at baseline. The CDR3 reads CASSPQKGGSEQFF. In DNA, the CDR3 is TGTGCCAGCAGTCCCCAGAAGGGCGGGAGTGAGCAGTTCTTC.